What follows are 32 T cell receptor beta chains derived from one specimen sequenced in a study of control samples from healthy donors and cancer patients. TCRdb's copy holds only in-frame clones and misses some; the assay was immunoSEQ multiplex PCR. The sample carries 150,000 to 200,000 clones, approximately 94% recorded once. Source material: blood. The receptor set was obtained from a man aged 30 to 45 in good health.

The chain combines TRBV12-5 with TRBJ2-3, with TRBD1 matching over 9 bases. This CDR3 region has 17 residues. After removal of 2 bases from V and 3 bases from J, the junction contained 9 bases not matched to a gene. CDR1 is LGHNT and CDR2 is FRNRAP in the germline V gene. Here the CDR3 DNA reads TGTGCTAGTGGTTTGTCGACAGGGGGTTCTCGTACAGATACGCAGTATTTT. Its protein is CASGLSTGGSRTDTQYF.

This rearrangement joins TRBV27 to TRBJ2-7, with D possibly TRBD2 on 5 matching bases. The CDR3 covers 14 residues. V lost 2 bases and J 2 bases, leaving 10 bases between the germline ends. The germline V gene has CDR1 MNHEY and CDR2 SMNVEV (reference sequence). The CDR3 nucleotides read TGTGCCAGCAGTTTAGGAGGTCCAGCCTACGAGCAGTACTTC. This sequence encodes CASSLGGPAYEQYF.

The chain uses TRBV27 and TRBJ1-1; D ambiguous. This CDR3 has 12 residues. CDR1 and CDR2 (germline): MNHEY, SMNVEV (reference sequence). The germline V and J ends were trimmed by 5 bases and 4 bases, with 8 bases remaining between them. The DNA of the CDR3 is TGTGCCAGCAGTCAACCGGGCACTGAAGCTTTCTTT. Protein product: CASSQPGTEAFF.

This rearrangement joins TRBV7-8 to TRBJ2-3, with TRBD2 matching 7 bases. Trimming at V came to 0 bases and at J to 0 bases, leaving 9 bases not matched to a gene. Germline lookup yields CDR1 SGHVS and CDR2 FQNEAQ. This CDR3 has 18 amino acids. CDR3 in DNA: TGTGCCAGCAGCTTAGCGATTGGTCTAGCGGTAAGCACAGATACGCAGTATTTT. It codes for CASSLAIGLAVSTDTQYF.

The chain links TRBV11-2 to TRBJ1-5; 7 bases agree with TRBD1. The V gene end was trimmed by 5 bases and the J gene end by 5 bases; junction bases not matched to a gene: 12. CDR1 and CDR2 (germline): SGHAT, FQNNGV. The CDR3 loop spans 16 amino acids. CDR3: CASSPRQGGIDQPQHF. In nucleotides, the CDR3 is TGTGCCAGCAGCCCCCGACAGGGAGGGATAGATCAGCCCCAGCATTTT.

The chain carries TRBV2 and TRBJ1-2; D ambiguous. This CDR3 comprises 15 residues. With 6 bases removed from V and 2 bases from J, the gap between germline ends came to 16 bases. CDR1 and CDR2 (germline): SNHLY, FYNNEI. The CDR3 is CASRDLRSFNYGYTF. CDR3 coding DNA: TGTGCCAGCAGAGACCTCAGATCCTTCAACTATGGCTACACCTTC.

V usage is TRBV7-8 and J usage is TRBJ2-7, with a possible D match to TRBD2 (5 bases). The CDR3 contains 15 residues. Deletions cut 0 bases from V and 2 bases from J, with 11 bases between. Germline V gene lookup returns CDR1 SGHVS and CDR2 FQNEAQ. The CDR3 sequence: CASSLAPTGTYEQYF. CDR3 coding DNA: TGTGCCAGCAGCTTAGCGCCGACGGGGACCTACGAGCAGTACTTC. The complete variable domain, with remaining parts taken from reference TRBV7-8 and TRBJ2-7, reads GAGVSQSPRYKVAKRGQDVALRCDPISGHVSLFWYQQALGQGPEFLTYFQNEAQLDKSGLPSDRFFAERPEGSVSTLKIQRTQQEDSAVYLCASSLAPTGTYEQYFGPGTRLTVT.

The V gene is TRBV11-2, the J gene TRBJ1-1; D gene uncertain. V shed 3 bases and J shed 4 bases, with 9 bases lying between them. Germline CDR1 and CDR2: SGHAT and FQNNGV. The CDR3 extends over 13 amino acids. The DNA of the CDR3 is TGTGCCAGCAGCTTTGGTGTAACCACTGAAGCTTTCTTT. Its protein is CASSFGVTTEAFF.

This chain connects TRBV4-3 to TRBJ2-1, with 9 bases that match TRBD2. Losses at the gene ends were 1 base for V and 4 bases for J; bases not matched to a gene: 8. The CDR3 is 17 amino acids. Looked up from germline, CDR1 is LGHNA and CDR2 is YSLEER. CDR3 amino acids: CASSQGLLAGNYNEQFF. In DNA form, the CDR3 reads TGCGCCAGCAGCCAAGGTCTCCTAGCGGGGAATTACAATGAGCAGTTCTTC.

This chain joins TRBV28 and TRBJ1-2; 8 positions agree with TRBD1. This CDR3 has 14 amino acids. From germline, CDR1 is MDHEN and CDR2 SYDVKM. The V and J ends lost 5 bases and 7 bases, in that order; junction bases with no gene match: 9. CDR3 loop: CASSIGTGSFGYTF. The CDR3, as DNA: TGTGCCAGCAGTATCGGGACAGGTTCATTTGGCTACACCTTC.

J is TRBJ1-2 and V is TRBV7-2; 7 bases fit TRBD1. Germline CDR1 is SGHTA and CDR2 is FQGNSA. With 5 bases clipped from V and 3 bases from J, the junction kept 6 bases outside the gene matches. The CDR3 runs to 14 residues. CDR3 region: CASSPRQGYYGYTF. The CDR3 region has the DNA TGTGCCAGCAGCCCGAGACAGGGTTACTATGGCTACACCTTC. The whole variable domain, remainder taken from reference TRBV7-2 and TRBJ1-2, is GAGVSQSPSNKVTEKGKDVELRCDPISGHTALYWYRQSLGQGLEFLIYFQGNSAPDKSGLPSDRFSAERTGGSVSTLTIQRTQQEDSAVYLCASSPRQGYYGYTFGSGTRLTVV.

V gene TRBV5-6 combines with J gene TRBJ2-7, with TRBD2 matching over 10 bases. The V gene's germline CDR1 is SGHDT and CDR2 YYEEEE. This CDR3 contains 16 residues. J gave up 3 bases and V 4 bases, and 10 bases lay outside the gene matches. The DNA for the CDR3 is TGTGCCAGCAGCCCTCGGGCTAGCGGGAGAATCTACGAGCAGTACTTC. Amino acids: CASSPRASGRIYEQYF. Supplemented by reference TRBV5-6 and TRBJ2-7, the full variable domain reads DAGVTQSPTHLIKTRGQQVTLRCSPKSGHDTVSWYQQALGQGPQFIFQYYEEEERQRGNFPDRFSGHQFPNYSSELNVNALLLGDSALYLCASSPRASGRIYEQYFGPGTRLTVT.

This rearrangement joins TRBV5-5 to TRBJ2-7; no clear D. In germline, CDR1 is SGHKS, CDR2 YYEKEE (reference sequence). V lost 0 bases to trimming and J lost 3 bases, with 7 bases between them. This CDR3 has 13 amino acids. The CDR3: CASSLVADYEQYF. DNA for the CDR3: TGTGCCAGCAGCTTGGTCGCAGACTACGAGCAGTACTTC.

CDR3 loop: CATSRATGPQETQYF. CDR3 bases: TGTGCCACCAGCAGAGCAACAGGCCCCCAAGAGACCCAGTACTTC. The chain is built from TRBV15 and TRBJ2-5; TRBD1 is a possible D gene (5 bases). V was trimmed by 1 base and J by 1 base, leaving 10 bases between them. CDR3 length: 15 amino acids. Germline CDR1 and CDR2: LNHNV and YYDKDF (reference sequence).

This chain joins TRBV7-8 and TRBJ2-7; 8 bases fit TRBD2. V trimming: 4 bases; J trimming: 3 bases; junction bases outside the gene matches: 5. In germline, CDR1 is SGHVS, CDR2 FQNEAQ. The CDR3 is 14 amino acids. This chain's CDR3 is CASSWGLGDYEQYF. CDR3 nucleotides: TGTGCCAGCAGCTGGGGACTAGGCGACTACGAGCAGTACTTC.

This chain uses TRBV18 with TRBJ2-1, with D possibly TRBD1 on 6 matching bases. V was clipped by 3 bases and J by 5 bases, with 17 bases between them. CDR1 is KGHSH, CDR2 LQKENI, per germline. CDR3 length: 16 amino acids. CDR3 sequence: CASSPTPDRFNNEQFF. The CDR3 nucleotides are TGTGCCAGCTCACCCACCCCGGACAGATTCAACAATGAGCAGTTCTTC.

This chain joins TRBV7-8 and TRBJ1-1; no firm D call. In germline, CDR1 is SGHVS, CDR2 FQNEAQ. The CDR3 extends over 15 amino acids. Trimming left V 3 bases short and J 0 bases short, with 11 bases between. CDR3 nucleotide sequence: TGTGCCAGCAGCTTTTACGAAACACTGAACACTGAAGCTTTCTTT. Translating it yields CASSFYETLNTEAFF.

The V gene is TRBV28, the J gene TRBJ2-3, with D hard to call. The CDR3 covers 13 residues. Germline values: CDR1 MDHEN, CDR2 SYDVKM. Trimming stripped 2 bases from V and 3 bases from J, with 6 bases between. The CDR3 bases are TGTGCCAGCAGTTTAAGTAGTACAGATACGCAGTATTTT. It is translated as CASSLSSTDTQYF.

The chain couples TRBV5-8 to TRBJ2-6, with D possibly being TRBD1 or TRBD2 (5 bases each). This CDR3 region has 17 residues. The germline V gene has CDR1 SGHTS and CDR2 YDEGEE. V lost 2 bases and J lost 2, with 14 bases in between. The chain's CDR3 is CASSFLVLGAGANVLTF. The CDR3 DNA follows: TGTGCCAGCAGCTTTCTCGTTTTGGGGGCTGGGGCCAACGTCCTGACTTTC.

The chain recombines TRBV28 with TRBJ2-3; tentative D call: TRBD1 (6 bases). This CDR3 is 13 amino acids long. V dropped 10 bases and J dropped 5 bases, with 16 bases sitting between them. The germline V gene encodes CDR1 MDHEN and CDR2 SYDVKM. CDR3 protein: CATLGAYGDTQYF. The CDR3 DNA is TGTGCCACCTTGGGGGCATATGGAGATACGCAGTATTTT.

The V and J genes are TRBV5-1 and TRBJ1-1; D possibly corresponds to TRBD1 (6 bases). CDR3 length: 15 amino acids. Germline values: CDR1 SGHRS, CDR2 YFSETQ. The ends were cut back, 0 bases at V and 4 bases at J, with 13 bases in the middle. As DNA, the CDR3 is TGCGCCAGCAGCTTGGCAGGGGCTAGAGGCACTGAAGCTTTCTTT. This sequence encodes CASSLAGARGTEAFF.

The chain has TRBV7-6 and TRBJ2-1; 12 positions match TRBD2. Per germline, CDR1 SGHVS and CDR2 FNYEAQ. Losses at the gene ends were 2 bases for V and 2 bases for J; bases not matched to a gene: 7. The CDR3 totals 18 residues. The CDR3 DNA reads as TGTGCCAGCAGCTTAAATATTCTAGCGGGAGGGCCCTACAATGAGCAGTTCTTC. Translated: CASSLNILAGGPYNEQFF.

V usage is TRBV3-1 (or the pseudogene TRBV3-2) and J usage is TRBJ1-2; 9 bases match TRBD1. Germline V gene sequence: CDR1 LGHDT, CDR2 YNNKEL (reference sequence). V was pared by 7 bases and J by 4 bases, with 4 bases of the junction left unmatched. This CDR3 has 13 amino acids. The CDR3 DNA reads TGTGCCAGCATGCGGACAGGGGCCTATGGCTACACCTTC. It codes for CASMRTGAYGYTF.

The chain is built from TRBV2 and TRBJ2-7; the D is unclear. Trimming stripped 5 bases from V and 5 bases from J, with 16 bases between. Germline CDR1 reads SNHLY; CDR2 reads FYNNEI. This CDR3 is built from 14 residues. CDR3 residues: CASSKESTSNEQYF. DNA of the CDR3: TGTGCCAGCAGTAAAGAATCAACCAGTAACGAGCAGTACTTC.

The chain uses TRBV6-6 and TRBJ2-1; 10 bases fit TRBD1. This CDR3 has 14 amino acids. The V gene end was trimmed by 8 bases and the J gene end by 6 bases; junction bases not matched to a gene: 7. The germline V gene encodes CDR1 MNHNY and CDR2 SVGAGI (reference sequence). The CDR3 here is CASSRDRGINEQFF. In DNA, the CDR3 is TGTGCCAGCTCGAGGGACAGGGGAATCAATGAGCAGTTCTTC.

The V and J genes are TRBV3-1 (or the pseudogene TRBV3-2) and TRBJ2-7; D possibly corresponds to TRBD2 (5 bases). V lost 1 base and J 3 bases, leaving 16 bases between the germline ends. Germline CDR1 LGHDT, CDR2 YNNKEL (reference sequence). The CDR3 runs to 16 residues. The CDR3 DNA sequence: TGTGCCAGCAGCCAAGCCAGGCCGAGGAGCGGCTACGAGCAGTACTTC. This sequence encodes CASSQARPRSGYEQYF.

The V gene is TRBV2, the J gene TRBJ2-5; 10 bases agree with TRBD2. This CDR3 spans 15 amino acids. J lost 1 base, V lost 4 bases, and 3 bases had no gene match. The V gene's germline CDR1 is SNHLY and CDR2 FYNNEI. DNA for the CDR3: TGTGCCAGCAGTGGACTAGCGGGCCCCCAAGAGACCCAGTACTTC. Protein sequence: CASSGLAGPQETQYF. The full variable domain, its missing parts supplied by reference TRBV2 and TRBJ2-5, is EPEVTQTPSHQVTQMGQEVILRCVPISNHLYFYWYRQILGQKVEFLVSFYNNEISEKSEIFDDQFSVERPDGSNFTLKIRSTKLEDSAMYFCASSGLAGPQETQYFGPGTRLLVL.

CDR3 sequence (DNA): TGTGCCAGCAGCCAGGGCAGCTCCGGGACCCAGTACTTC. Protein product: CASSQGSSGTQYF. The chain couples TRBV3-1 (or the pseudogene TRBV3-2) to TRBJ2-5; the D is unclear. The CDR3 sequence is 13 residues long. Trimming left V 3 bases short and J 7 bases short, with 12 bases between. Germline V lookup: CDR1 LGHDT, CDR2 YNNKEL (reference sequence).

The V gene is TRBV7-2, the J gene TRBJ1-5; 7 nucleotides align to TRBD1. V trimming: 1 base; J trimming: 5 bases; junction bases outside the gene matches: 5. Germline loops: CDR1 SGHTA, CDR2 FQGNSA. The CDR3 loop spans 15 amino acids. CDR3 in amino acids: CASSLGRDSYQPQHF. The CDR3 nucleotides read TGTGCCAGCAGCTTAGGGCGGGACAGTTATCAGCCCCAGCATTTT.

The rearrangement uses TRBV11-2 and TRBJ1-6; D is ambiguous. Trimming took off 4 bases at V and 9 bases at J, with 16 bases between the two ends. The germline CDR1 and CDR2 sequences are SGHAT and FQNNGV. The CDR3 totals 15 residues. The CDR3 DNA reads TGTGCCAGCAGCTCCACCGACAATTTGGGTTCACCCCTCCACTTT. Residues: CASSSTDNLGSPLHF.

The V gene is TRBV5-1, the J gene TRBJ1-4; D is possibly TRBD1 (5 bases). This CDR3 is 15 amino acids long. Trimming took off 0 bases at V and 4 bases at J, with 10 bases between the two ends. CDR1 SGHRS and CDR2 YFSETQ come from the germline V gene. The chain's CDR3 is CASSLGGGLNEKLFF. The CDR3 coding sequence is TGCGCCAGCAGCTTGGGTGGGGGACTTAATGAAAAACTGTTTTTT.

This clone was seen more than once but under ten times. The V call is TRBV30, the J call TRBJ1-1, with no clear D. Trimming pared 2 bases from V and 5 bases from J, leaving 12 bases between. There are 13 residues in the CDR3. Germline V gives CDR1 GTSNPN, CDR2 SVGIG (reference sequence). CDR3 in amino acids: CAWSLGPGTEAFF. In nucleotides, the CDR3 is TGTGCCTGGAGTTTAGGACCGGGGACTGAAGCTTTCTTT.